This T cell receptor (beta chain) comes out of a study of patients and donors after allogeneic stem cell transplantation. CDR1 SGHAT and CDR2 FQNNGV come from the germline V gene. The CDR3 runs to 12 residues. Worth noting for this clonotype: A read error may account for a junction end that differs from germline.

TCRdb passed the RT-PCR reads through MiXCR, listing each CDR3 protein once. The table records about a million distinct CDR3 sequences, more than 15% of them present only once. The sample taken for sequencing was blood, either unsorted or a sorted T cell fraction (not recorded which). V and J are TRBV11-2 and TRBJ2-1; D is ambiguous. The origin of this receptor is a human donor who was either an allogeneic HSCT recipient or a stem cell or donor lymphocyte infusion donor (not recorded which). It is not recorded whose cells these are; they may come from a transplant donor. This CDR3 is CASSFSFNEQFF. In DNA, the CDR3 is TGTGCCAGCAGCTTTTCCTTCAATGAGCAGTTCTTC.